The T cell receptor (beta chain) under discussion was sequenced for a study of blood T cell repertoires in COVID-19. Study in general: Some COVID-19 samples were acute and others convalescent; all came from the United States, Italy and Spain. T cells, B-cell-depleted T cells, or PBMCs provided the cDNA or gDNA that served as material.

The length of the CDR3 is 14 residues. CDR1 SGHRS and CDR2 YFSETQ come from the germline V gene. J lost 3 bases, V lost 4 bases, and 4 bases had no gene match. The authors' processing: The authors estimated nucleated cell counts from reference gene primer amplification. Clones were sequenced by immunoSEQ multiplex PCR, and TCRdb holds only the in-frame ones, with some missing. V and J calls and clone size are as listed in that table; D and trimming were resolved from the DNA. The data hold under 35,000 clones, with nearly 80% observed a single time. A few counts support this clone. This chain uses TRBV5-1 with TRBJ1-5, with 7 bases aligning to TRBD1. Sequencing was carried out using peripheral blood. The origin of this receptor is a man older than 75 with acute or convalescent COVID-19. The CDR3 region has the DNA TGCGCCAGCAGCCTACAGGGGCCCAATCAGCCCCAGCATTTT. Translating gives CASSLQGPNQPQHF. Full variable domain (missing parts from reference TRBV5-1 and TRBJ1-5): KAGVTQTPRYLIKTRGQQVTLSCSPISGHRSVSWYQQTPGQGLQFLFEYFSETQRNKGNFPGRFSGRQFSNSRSEMNVSTLELGDSALYLCASSLQGPNQPQHFGDGTRLSIL.